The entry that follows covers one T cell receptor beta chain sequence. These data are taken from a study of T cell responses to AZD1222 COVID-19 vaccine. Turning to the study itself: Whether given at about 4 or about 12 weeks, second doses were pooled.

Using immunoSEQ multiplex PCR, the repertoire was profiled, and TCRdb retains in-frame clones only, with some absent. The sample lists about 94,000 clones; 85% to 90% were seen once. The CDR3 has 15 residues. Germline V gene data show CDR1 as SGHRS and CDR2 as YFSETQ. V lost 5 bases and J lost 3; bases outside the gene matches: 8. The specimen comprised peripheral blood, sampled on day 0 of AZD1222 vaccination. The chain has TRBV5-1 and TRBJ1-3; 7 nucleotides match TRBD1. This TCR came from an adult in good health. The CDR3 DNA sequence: TGCGCCAGCAGAGCCGCCGGGACAGATGGAAACACCATATATTTT. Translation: CASRAAGTDGNTIYF.